These 27 T cell receptor beta chains came from one sample sequenced in a study of glioma-infiltrating T cells after dendritic cell vaccination. The data were produced by immunoSEQ multiplex PCR, yet TCRdb's version contains in-frame clones alone and is incomplete. The table includes 75,000 to 95,000 clones, 75% to 90% detected once. As to time point: after dendritic cell vaccination, including at tumor progression/relapse. The sample consisted of blood, taken after dendritic cell vaccination. These TCRs come from a human donor with glioblastoma.

The chain is built from TRBV21-1 and TRBJ1-2. TRBV21-1 is annotated as a pseudogene. CDR3 length equals 13 residues. The CDR3 nucleotides read TGTGCCAGCAGCGCCCGGGGTTCCAATGGCTACACCTTC. Its protein is CASSARGSNGYTF.

The gene calls are TRBV28 and TRBJ1-3; D gene ambiguous. Germline-derived CDR1 and CDR2 are MDHEN and SYDVKM. V was trimmed by 7 bases and J by 6 bases, leaving 13 bases between them. The length of the CDR3 is 13 residues. Here the CDR3 reads CASIQPVANTIYF. DNA for the CDR3: TGTGCCAGCATCCAACCCGTGGCAAACACCATATATTTT.

V is TRBV6-6 and J is TRBJ1-2; 10 bases fit TRBD1. V lost 5 bases to trimming and J lost 4 bases; unmatched junction nucleotides: 7. CDR3 size: 15 residues. Germline CDR1 MNHNY, CDR2 SVGAGI (reference sequence). CDR3 in amino acids: CASSPPGQGFYGYTF. CDR3 nucleotide sequence: TGTGCCAGCAGTCCGCCGGGACAGGGGTTCTATGGCTACACCTTC.

This clone was seen once. This chain connects TRBV19 to TRBJ1-5; 7 bases agree with TRBD1. J gave up 8 bases and V 11 bases, and 12 bases lay outside the gene matches. Looked up from germline, CDR1 is LNHDA and CDR2 is SQIVND (reference sequence). The CDR3 consists of 13 residues. The CDR3 protein is CAVQDRPREPQHF. DNA for the CDR3: TGTGCCGTCCAGGACAGGCCAAGGGAGCCCCAGCATTTT.

The rearrangement uses TRBV7-2 and TRBJ2-1, with a tentative D call TRBD1 (5 bases). CDR3 length equals 14 residues. Trimming left V 1 base short and J 8 bases short, with 12 bases between. Germline-derived CDR1 and CDR2 are SGHTA and FQGNSA. The CDR3 spells CASSLGGASYEQFF. The CDR3 DNA is TGTGCCAGCAGCTTAGGGGGCGCCTCATATGAGCAGTTCTTC.

V usage is TRBV5-4 and J usage is TRBJ1-1, with D tentatively TRBD1 (6 bases). This CDR3 has 15 amino acids. Between the trimmed V and J ends, which lost 2 bases and 0 bases, there was a span of 11 bases. From germline, CDR1 is SGHNT and CDR2 YYREEE (reference sequence). The CDR3: CASSLSDRMNTEAFF. CDR3 in DNA: TGTGCCAGCAGCTTAAGTGACAGGATGAACACTGAAGCTTTCTTT. Full variable domain (rest looked up from reference TRBV5-4 and TRBJ1-1): ETGVTQSPTHLIKTRGQQVTLRCSSQSGHNTVSWYQQALGQGPQFIFQYYREEENGRGNFPPRFSGLQFPNYSSELNVNALELDDSALYLCASSLSDRMNTEAFFGQGTRLTVV.

The V and J genes are TRBV5-1 and TRBJ2-3, with 12 bases identical to TRBD2. The germline V gene encodes CDR1 SGHRS and CDR2 YFSETQ. Trimming cost V 1 base and J 5 bases; bases outside gene matches: 8. The CDR3 length is 17 residues. CDR3 coding DNA: TGCGCCAGCAGCTTGCCGACTAGCGGGAGCTTTGGAGATACGCAGTATTTT. Translating it yields CASSLPTSGSFGDTQYF. Variable domain in full (rest from reference TRBV5-1 and TRBJ2-3): KAGVTQTPRYLIKTRGQQVTLSCSPISGHRSVSWYQQTPGQGLQFLFEYFSETQRNKGNFPGRFSGRQFSNSRSEMNVSTLELGDSALYLCASSLPTSGSFGDTQYFGPGTRLTVL.

This clone was detected once. The chain has TRBV19 and TRBJ2-5; the match to TRBD1 covers 7 bases. J lost 2 bases, V lost 5 bases, and 8 bases had no gene match. The germline CDR1 and CDR2 sequences are LNHDA and SQIVND (reference sequence). The CDR3 spans 15 residues. In nucleotides, the CDR3 is TGTGCCAGTAGTGCGACAGGGTCGCGGCAAGAGACCCAGTACTTC. Translation gives CASSATGSRQETQYF.

This chain connects TRBV27 to TRBJ1-4; perhaps TRBD1 as D (6 bases). This CDR3 has 14 amino acids. V was shortened by 6 bases and J by 6 bases, with 14 bases between the two germline ends. Germline CDR1 MNHEY, CDR2 SMNVEV (reference sequence). CDR3 protein: CASSFTGWDEKLFF. CDR3 in DNA: TGTGCCAGCAGCTTCACAGGGTGGGATGAAAAACTGTTTTTT.

This chain joins TRBV10-2 and TRBJ1-4, with a tentative D call TRBD1 (6 bases). The length of the CDR3 is 13 residues. The germline V gene has CDR1 WSHSY and CDR2 SAAADI. V lost 5 bases, J lost 8 bases, and 12 bases lay in between. The CDR3 coding sequence is TGCGCCAGCAGTACAGGGCCATTGGAAAAACTGTTTTTT. Translated, it gives CASSTGPLEKLFF.

The count of this clone is one. This chain connects TRBV7-8 to TRBJ2-2; 9 bases map to TRBD1. The V gene end was trimmed by 5 bases and the J gene end by 5 bases; junction bases not matched to a gene: 9. The germline V gene has CDR1 SGHVS and CDR2 FQNEAQ. The CDR3 sequence is 16 residues long. This chain's CDR3 is CASSRDRVRDTGELFF. DNA for the CDR3: TGTGCCAGCAGCAGGGACAGGGTTCGTGATACCGGGGAGCTGTTTTTT.

The chain links TRBV6-5 to TRBJ2-7; 10 bases fit TRBD1. J was trimmed by 8 bases and V by 5 bases; bases with no gene match: 3. This CDR3 spans 12 amino acids. Germline V lookup: CDR1 MNHEY, CDR2 SVGAGI. Written as DNA, the CDR3 is TGTGCCAGCAGTCCGACAGGGGGCAAGCAGTACTTC. Its protein is CASSPTGGKQYF.

This clone was seen a handful of times. The chain has TRBV5-6 and TRBJ1-4, with a possible D match to TRBD1 (5 bases). V lost 0 bases to trimming and J lost 10 bases, with 10 bases between them. Germline-derived CDR1 and CDR2 are SGHDT and YYEEEE. The CDR3 extends over 13 amino acids. Written as DNA, the CDR3 is TGTGCCAGCAGCTTGGTAGGGGCAGGAAAACTGTTTTTT. It codes for CASSLVGAGKLFF.

This chain links TRBV6-5 with TRBJ1-5; tentatively, D is TRBD1 (6 bases). Trimming pared 6 bases from V and 7 bases from J, leaving 13 bases between. Per germline, CDR1 MNHEY and CDR2 SVGAGI. The CDR3 is made up of 13 amino acids. Here the CDR3 reads CASRKNRDQPQHF. The CDR3 DNA sequence: TGTGCCAGCAGGAAAAACAGGGACCAGCCCCAGCATTTT.

The chain couples TRBV6-1 to TRBJ1-2, with 7 bases identical to TRBD1. The CDR3 is 13 residues long. Germline loops: CDR1 MNHNS, CDR2 SASEGT. The V and J ends lost 6 bases and 5 bases, in that order; junction bases with no gene match: 6. The CDR3 DNA reads as TGTGCCAGCAGGCGGGACAGCTCGTATGGCTACACCTTC. This translates into CASRRDSSYGYTF.

CDR3 nucleotide sequence: TGCGCCAGCAGCTTGAAAGACAGGGGATATTCCTACGAGCAGTACTTC. It codes for CASSLKDRGYSYEQYF. The V and J genes are TRBV5-1 and TRBJ2-7, with TRBD1 identical over 8 bases. The junction had 7 bases not matched to a gene; V was cut back by 1 base and J by 1 base. This CDR3 has 16 residues. Per the germline V gene, CDR1 is SGHRS and CDR2 is YFSETQ. Full variable domain (remainder filled in from reference TRBV5-1 and TRBJ2-7): KAGVTQTPRYLIKTRGQQVTLSCSPISGHRSVSWYQQTPGQGLQFLFEYFSETQRNKGNFPGRFSGRQFSNSRSEMNVSTLELGDSALYLCASSLKDRGYSYEQYFGPGTRLTVT.

The CDR3 is CASRATGSGTEAFF. CDR3 DNA sequence: TGTGCCAGCAGGGCGACAGGGTCGGGCACTGAAGCTTTCTTT. The chain uses TRBV6-1 and TRBJ1-1, with 7 nucleotides matching TRBD1. Per the germline V gene, CDR1 is MNHNS and CDR2 is SASEGT. This CDR3 region has 14 residues. The trim removed 6 bases at V and 4 bases at J, leaving 8 bases unmatched.

A single count supports this clone. The chain joins TRBV7-9 to TRBJ1-5, with D perhaps TRBD1 (5 bases). The CDR3 extends over 14 amino acids. The ends were cut back, 5 bases at V and 4 bases at J, with 12 bases in the middle. Per the germline V gene, CDR1 is SEHNR and CDR2 is FQNEAQ (reference sequence). CDR3 amino acids: CASSRGSWNQPQHF. DNA of the CDR3: TGTGCCAGCAGCCGGGGGTCTTGGAATCAGCCCCAGCATTTT.

The chain recombines TRBV6-5 with TRBJ1-2; D unclear. V lost 7 bases and J lost 4, with 13 bases in between. This CDR3 has 13 amino acids. The germline CDR1 and CDR2 sequences are MNHEY and SVGAGI. CDR3 DNA: TGTGCCAGCAAGATCGCAGGCAGCTATGGCTACACCTTC. Amino acids: CASKIAGSYGYTF.

The J gene is TRBJ1-1, the V gene TRBV5-4; possible D gene TRBD1, 5 bases. The germline V and J ends were trimmed by 2 bases and 2 bases, with 13 bases remaining between them. The length of the CDR3 is 15 residues. CDR1 SGHNT and CDR2 YYREEE come from the germline V gene (reference sequence). This chain's CDR3 is CASSLASGGNTEAFF. The CDR3, as DNA: TGTGCCAGCAGCTTAGCGTCCGGGGGTAACACTGAAGCTTTCTTT.

This chain links TRBV6-1 with TRBJ1-4, with 8 bases aligning to TRBD1. The trim removed 5 bases at V and 7 bases at J, leaving 9 bases unmatched. Germline V CDR1 and CDR2: MNHNS, SASEGT. The CDR3 has 15 residues. The CDR3 region is CASSPRQGAGEKLFF. For the CDR3, the DNA is TGTGCCAGCAGTCCCCGGCAGGGGGCCGGTGAAAAACTGTTTTTT.

The gene calls are TRBV2 and TRBJ2-7; 8 bases line up with TRBD1. The CDR3 has 13 amino acids. Per the germline V gene, CDR1 is SNHLY and CDR2 is FYNNEI. Trimming removed 4 bases from V and 3 bases from J; junction bases left unmatched: 2. The CDR3 DNA is TGTGCCAGCAGTGGGACAGGGCGCTACGAGCAGTACTTC. Translating it yields CASSGTGRYEQYF.

This sequence joins TRBV28 and TRBJ2-5; 7 nucleotides align to TRBD1. V shed 1 base and J 1 base; nucleotides not matched to a gene: 6. The CDR3 is made up of 16 amino acids. Germline V CDR1 and CDR2: MDHEN, SYDVKM. This CDR3 is CASSLSLGQLQETQYF. The CDR3 bases are TGTGCCAGCAGTTTATCCCTGGGACAGCTCCAAGAGACCCAGTACTTC.

The chain joins TRBV19 to TRBJ2-5; D might be TRBD2 (5 bases). The germline V gene has CDR1 LNHDA and CDR2 SQIVND (reference sequence). There are 13 residues in the CDR3. V lost 6 bases and J 4 bases, leaving 12 bases between the germline ends. The CDR3 sequence: CASRPYGVETQYF. The DNA for the CDR3 is TGTGCCAGTAGGCCGTACGGGGTAGAGACCCAGTACTTC.

This clone was observed a few times. The chain has TRBV18 and TRBJ2-5, with no clear D. In germline, CDR1 is KGHSH, CDR2 LQKENI. This CDR3 has 12 amino acids. Trimming shortened V by 2 bases and J by 4 bases, and 5 bases separated the two germline ends. The CDR3 loop reads CASSPGAETQYF. The CDR3 nucleotides read TGTGCCAGCTCACCAGGAGCAGAGACCCAGTACTTC. Using reference TRBV18 and TRBJ2-5 for the parts outside the CDR3, the full variable domain is NAGVMQNPRHLVRRRGQEARLRCSPMKGHSHVYWYRQLPEEGLKFMVYLQKENIIDESGMPKERFSAEFPKEGPSILRIQQVVRGDSAAYFCASSPGAETQYFGPGTRLLVL.

V gene TRBV7-9 combines with J gene TRBJ1-1; the D gene is possibly TRBD1 (6 bases). V dropped 5 bases and J dropped 7 bases, with 23 bases sitting between them. CDR1 and CDR2 (germline): SEHNR, FQNEAQ (reference sequence). This CDR3 contains 16 residues. The CDR3 region has the DNA TGTGCCAGCAGCCCCTTGGGTACCGGGACACTGAGTGAAGCTTTCTTT. This sequence encodes CASSPLGTGTLSEAFF.

The chain is built from TRBV4-2 and TRBJ1-4; D might be TRBD1 (5 bases). This CDR3 is 15 amino acids long. The ends were cut back, 1 base at V and 8 bases at J, with 14 bases in the middle. Germline V gene data show CDR1 as LGHNA and CDR2 as YNFKEQ. In nucleotides, the CDR3 is TGTGCCAGCAGCCAAGCCGGGGGAGTGGTAGAAAAACTGTTTTTT. Amino acid sequence: CASSQAGGVVEKLFF.